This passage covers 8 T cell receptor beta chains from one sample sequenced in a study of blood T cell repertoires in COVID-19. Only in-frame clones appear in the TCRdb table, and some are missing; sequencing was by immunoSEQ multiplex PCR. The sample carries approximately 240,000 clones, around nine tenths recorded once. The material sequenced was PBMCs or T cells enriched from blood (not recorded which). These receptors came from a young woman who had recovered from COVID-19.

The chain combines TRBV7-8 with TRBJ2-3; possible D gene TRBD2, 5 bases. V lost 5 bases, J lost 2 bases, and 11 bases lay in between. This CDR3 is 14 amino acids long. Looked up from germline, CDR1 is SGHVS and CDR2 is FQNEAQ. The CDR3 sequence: CASSVLAPTDTQYF. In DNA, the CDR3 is TGTGCCAGCAGCGTCCTAGCCCCCACAGATACGCAGTATTTT. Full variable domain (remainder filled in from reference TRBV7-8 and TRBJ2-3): GAGVSQSPRYKVAKRGQDVALRCDPISGHVSLFWYQQALGQGPEFLTYFQNEAQLDKSGLPSDRFFAERPEGSVSTLKIQRTQQEDSAVYLCASSVLAPTDTQYFGPGTRLTVL.

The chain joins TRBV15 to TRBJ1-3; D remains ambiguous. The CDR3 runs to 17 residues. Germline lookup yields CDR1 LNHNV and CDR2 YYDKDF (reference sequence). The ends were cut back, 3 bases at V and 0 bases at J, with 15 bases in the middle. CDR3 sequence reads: CATSREPGRGSGNTIYF. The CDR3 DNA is TGTGCCACCAGCAGGGAACCAGGTCGGGGCTCTGGAAACACCATATATTTT.

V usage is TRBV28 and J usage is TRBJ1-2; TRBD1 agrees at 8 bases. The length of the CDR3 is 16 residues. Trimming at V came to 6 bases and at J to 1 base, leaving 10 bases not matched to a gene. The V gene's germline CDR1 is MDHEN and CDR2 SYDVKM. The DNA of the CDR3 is TGTGCCAGCAGCATCACTCACGGACAGGGTAACTATGGCTACACCTTC. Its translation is CASSITHGQGNYGYTF.

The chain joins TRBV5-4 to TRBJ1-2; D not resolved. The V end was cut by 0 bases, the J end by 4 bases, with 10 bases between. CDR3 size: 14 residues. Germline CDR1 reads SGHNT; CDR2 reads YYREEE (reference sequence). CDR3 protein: CASSLAPERYGYTF. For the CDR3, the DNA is TGTGCCAGCAGCTTGGCCCCGGAGCGCTATGGCTACACCTTC.

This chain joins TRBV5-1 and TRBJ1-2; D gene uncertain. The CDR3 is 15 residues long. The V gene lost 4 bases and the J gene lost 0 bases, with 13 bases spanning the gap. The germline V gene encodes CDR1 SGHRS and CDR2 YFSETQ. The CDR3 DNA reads TGCGCCAGCAGCCCGATCGGGGATTCTAACTATGGCTACACCTTC. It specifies CASSPIGDSNYGYTF.

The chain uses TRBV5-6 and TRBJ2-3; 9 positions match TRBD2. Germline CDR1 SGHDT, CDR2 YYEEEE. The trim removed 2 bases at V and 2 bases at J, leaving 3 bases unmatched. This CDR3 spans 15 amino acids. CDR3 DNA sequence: TGTGCCAGCAGCTTCGGCGGGAGGGCCACAGATACGCAGTATTTT. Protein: CASSFGGRATDTQYF.

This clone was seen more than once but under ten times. DNA of the CDR3: TGTGCCAGCAGTTCCGCGTTTGACAGGGAAGGCTCCTACGAGCAGTACTTC. Translation gives CASSSAFDREGSYEQYF. The chain links TRBV28 to TRBJ2-7; the match to TRBD1 covers 7 bases. Losses at the gene ends were 4 bases for V and 0 bases for J; bases not matched to a gene: 12. Germline V gene sequence: CDR1 MDHEN, CDR2 SYDVKM. CDR3 size: 17 residues.

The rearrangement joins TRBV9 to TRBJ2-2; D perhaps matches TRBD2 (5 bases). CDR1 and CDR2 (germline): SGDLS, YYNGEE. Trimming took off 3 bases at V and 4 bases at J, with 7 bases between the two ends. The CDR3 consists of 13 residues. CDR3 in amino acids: CASSAEGTGELFF. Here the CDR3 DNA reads TGTGCCAGCAGCGCAGAGGGCACCGGGGAGCTGTTTTTT.